Presented here are 20 T cell receptor beta chains from one specimen sequenced in a study of cytomegalovirus exposure and HLA in healthy donors. With 60 Vbeta and 13 Jbeta primers, the PCR was carried out. The assay was immunoSEQ multiplex PCR, and TCRdb's table has in-frame clones only and misses some. The data contain around 80,000 clones, roughly 72% of them singletons. The sequencing input was PBMCs. The source of these receptors is a middle-aged man in good health and CMV-seropositive.

This clone came up once. This chain uses TRBV6-5 with TRBJ1-1; D perhaps matches TRBD1 (6 bases). V lost 0 bases and J 7 bases, leaving 12 bases between the germline ends. Germline CDR1 and CDR2: MNHEY and SVGAGI. The CDR3 is made up of 14 amino acids. CDR3 residues: CASSYSPGHNEAFF. The CDR3 nucleotides are TGTGCCAGCAGTTACTCTCCGGGACATAATGAAGCTTTCTTT.

This clone was recorded only once. V is TRBV7-9 and J is TRBJ2-1; 9 positions agree with TRBD1. The CDR3 covers 16 residues. V lost 5 bases, J lost 2 bases, and 7 bases stayed unmatched. Germline V gene lookup returns CDR1 SEHNR and CDR2 FQNEAQ (reference sequence). The CDR3 reads CASSEVQGAPYNEQFF. The CDR3 bases are TGTGCCAGCAGCGAGGTACAGGGGGCACCCTACAATGAGCAGTTCTTC.

The chain uses TRBV7-9 and TRBJ2-2; 7 positions agree with TRBD1. Per the germline V gene, CDR1 is SEHNR and CDR2 is FQNEAQ (reference sequence). Trimming at V came to 5 bases and at J to 5 bases, leaving 5 bases not matched to a gene. This CDR3 has 14 amino acids. In DNA, the CDR3 is TGTGCCAGCAGCACGACAGGGCCAACCGGGGAGCTGTTTTTT. Translating gives CASSTTGPTGELFF.

This chain connects TRBV4-2 to TRBJ1-5, with TRBD1 as a possible D gene (6 bases). Germline-derived CDR1 and CDR2 are LGHNA and YNFKEQ. V lost 0 bases and J lost 7, with 13 bases in between. The length of the CDR3 is 15 residues. The CDR3 is CASSQDGGADQPQHF. The CDR3 bases are TGTGCCAGCAGCCAAGATGGGGGGGCTGACCAGCCCCAGCATTTT.

The chain has TRBV15 and TRBJ2-7, with D perhaps TRBD2 (6 bases). In germline, CDR1 is LNHNV, CDR2 YYDKDF (reference sequence). Trimming pared 0 bases from V and 2 bases from J, leaving 11 bases between. The CDR3 is 15 amino acids. CDR3 in DNA: TGTGCCACCAGCAGAGACCCGGGGGTTCCCTACGAGCAGTACTTC. It is translated as CATSRDPGVPYEQYF.

J is TRBJ2-3 and V is TRBV6-1, with 7 bases fitting TRBD2. The CDR3 sequence is 15 residues long. Germline lookup yields CDR1 MNHNS and CDR2 SASEGT. The J segment lost 1 base and the V segment lost 1 base, leaving 2 bases of the junction unmatched. CDR3 DNA: TGTGCCAGCAGTGAAGTTAGCGGGCGCACAGATACGCAGTATTTT. Translated, it gives CASSEVSGRTDTQYF.

The V call is TRBV7-8, the J call TRBJ1-1; D call uncertain. This CDR3 contains 15 residues. Germline lookup yields CDR1 SGHVS and CDR2 FQNEAQ. Trimming stripped 1 base from V and 1 base from J, with 10 bases between. CDR3 sequence: CASSLVSGWNTEAFF. CDR3 DNA: TGTGCCAGCAGCTTAGTTTCGGGTTGGAACACTGAAGCTTTCTTT.

This clone has just a few counts. The V call is TRBV27, the J call TRBJ1-5; 11 bases are shared with TRBD1. The V and J ends lost 2 bases and 0 bases, in that order; junction bases with no gene match: 9. Germline V gene data show CDR1 as MNHEY and CDR2 as SMNVEV (reference sequence). CDR3 length: 19 residues. CDR3 coding DNA: TGTGCCAGCAGTTTAGTTCCGGGACAGGGGGTATATAGCAATCAGCCCCAGCATTTT. The encoded protein is CASSLVPGQGVYSNQPQHF.

This clone came up a few times. The chain combines TRBV19 with TRBJ2-1; 7 bases map to TRBD1. This CDR3 is 15 amino acids long. Germline CDR1 reads LNHDA; CDR2 reads SQIVND (reference sequence). J gave up 4 bases and V 5 bases, and 8 bases lay outside the gene matches. CDR3 sequence: CASSPRQGLYNEQFF. CDR3 nucleotide sequence: TGTGCCAGTAGTCCCCGACAGGGCTTATACAATGAGCAGTTCTTC.

The J gene is TRBJ1-1, the V gene TRBV30; D remains unclear. The CDR3 is made up of 15 amino acids. Germline CDR1 and CDR2: GTSNPN and SVGIG (reference sequence). V was cut by 4 bases and J by 1 base, with 16 bases left in between. CDR3 loop: CAWKWRERGNTEAFF. The CDR3 DNA reads TGTGCCTGGAAATGGCGGGAACGTGGGAACACTGAAGCTTTCTTT. The full variable domain, with the rest looked up from reference TRBV30 and TRBJ1-1, is SQTIHQWPATLVQPVGSPLSLECTVEGTSNPNLYWYRQAAGRGLQLLFYSVGIGQISSEVPQNLSASRPQDRQFILSSKKLLLSDSGFYLCAWKWRERGNTEAFFGQGTRLTVV.

V and J are TRBV5-1 and TRBJ1-3, with a tentative D call TRBD1 (5 bases). V lost 0 bases and J lost 4, with 8 bases in between. The CDR3 has 14 amino acids. Germline CDR1 is SGHRS and CDR2 is YFSETQ. CDR3 in amino acids: CASSLEGKGNTIYF. The CDR3 DNA is TGCGCCAGCAGCTTGGAGGGGAAGGGAAACACCATATATTTT. The full variable domain, in which reference TRBV5-1 and TRBJ1-3 provide the parts outside the CDR3, is KAGVTQTPRYLIKTRGQQVTLSCSPISGHRSVSWYQQTPGQGLQFLFEYFSETQRNKGNFPGRFSGRQFSNSRSEMNVSTLELGDSALYLCASSLEGKGNTIYFGEGSWLTVV.

In its sample, this clone was seen a few times. CDR3 in amino acids: CASSLVPYEQYF. CDR3 DNA sequence: TGCGCCAGCAGCCTCGTCCCCTACGAGCAGTACTTC. V is TRBV5-1 and J is TRBJ2-7; D gene unclear. The CDR3 is made up of 12 amino acids. Per the germline V gene, CDR1 is SGHRS and CDR2 is YFSETQ. The V end lost 4 bases, the J end lost 2 bases, and 7 bases lay between the germline ends. The full variable domain, with the rest looked up from reference TRBV5-1 and TRBJ2-7, is KAGVTQTPRYLIKTRGQQVTLSCSPISGHRSVSWYQQTPGQGLQFLFEYFSETQRNKGNFPGRFSGRQFSNSRSEMNVSTLELGDSALYLCASSLVPYEQYFGPGTRLTVT.

The rearrangement uses TRBV4-2 and TRBJ1-6, with D possibly being TRBD1 (6 bases). Germline CDR1 and CDR2: LGHNA and YNFKEQ. Deletions cut 0 bases from V and 6 bases from J, with 12 bases between. The CDR3 totals 16 residues. The CDR3 spells CASSQDFTGSNSPLHF. The CDR3 bases are TGTGCCAGCAGCCAAGATTTCACAGGGAGTAATTCACCCCTCCACTTT.

The chain recombines TRBV19 with TRBJ2-2, with a tentative D call TRBD2 (6 bases). The CDR3 sequence is 15 residues long. V dropped 6 bases and J dropped 8 bases, with 19 bases sitting between them. Germline-derived CDR1 and CDR2 are LNHDA and SQIVND (reference sequence). DNA of the CDR3: TGTGCCAGTAGCCCCGGGAGAAAGCCAGGAGGGGAGCTGTTTTTT. Protein: CASSPGRKPGGELFF.

J is TRBJ1-2 and V is TRBV5-1; a possible D gene is TRBD1 (5 bases). The germline CDR1 and CDR2 sequences are SGHRS and YFSETQ. V lost 0 bases, J lost 3 bases, and 12 bases lay in between. The CDR3 consists of 15 residues. CDR3 residues: CASSLGRGSHYGYTF. DNA of the CDR3: TGCGCCAGCAGCTTGGGAAGGGGATCCCACTATGGCTACACCTTC.

The chain combines TRBV6-5 with TRBJ2-3; D not certain. In germline, CDR1 is MNHEY, CDR2 SVGAGI. V shed 6 bases and J shed 2 bases, with 12 bases lying between them. The CDR3 length is 14 residues. In nucleotides, the CDR3 is TGTGCCAGCAGGGAGAGTTGGGTCACAGATACGCAGTATTTT. This codes for CASRESWVTDTQYF.

This rearrangement joins TRBV7-9 to TRBJ2-1; tentative D call: TRBD1 (6 bases). CDR3 length: 13 residues. Germline V lookup: CDR1 SEHNR, CDR2 FQNEAQ (reference sequence). Between the trimmed V and J ends, which lost 4 bases and 8 bases, there was a span of 12 bases. Written as DNA, the CDR3 is TGTGCCAGCAGCTCCACAGGGACCGATGAGCAGTTCTTC. Translation: CASSSTGTDEQFF.

V is TRBV2 and J is TRBJ2-5; TRBD2 matches at 11 bases. CDR3 size: 13 residues. V was clipped by 8 bases and J by 8 bases; unmatched bases: 7. Germline-derived CDR1 and CDR2 are SNHLY and FYNNEI. Here the CDR3 DNA reads TGTGCCAGCGGCCGCGGGACTAGCGGCACCCAGTACTTC. This gives the protein CASGRGTSGTQYF. Full variable domain (outside the CDR3, taken from reference TRBV2 and TRBJ2-5): EPEVTQTPSHQVTQMGQEVILRCVPISNHLYFYWYRQILGQKVEFLVSFYNNEISEKSEIFDDQFSVERPDGSNFTLKIRSTKLEDSAMYFCASGRGTSGTQYFGPGTRLLVL.

This clone was counted only a few times. The CDR3 is CASRAGNTEAFF. CDR3 DNA sequence: TGTGCCAGCCGGGCGGGGAACACTGAAGCTTTCTTT. The rearrangement links TRBV25-1 to TRBJ1-1; D gene uncertain. The CDR3 has 12 amino acids. With 8 bases removed from V and 1 base from J, the gap between germline ends came to 8 bases. Germline V gene sequence: CDR1 MGHDK, CDR2 SYGVNS.

The J gene is TRBJ1-5, the V gene TRBV28; perhaps TRBD1 as D (5 bases). Germline assignment: CDR1 MDHEN and CDR2 SYDVKM. V lost 2 bases, J lost 7 bases, and 15 bases lay in between. The CDR3 runs to 15 residues. The CDR3, as DNA: TGTGCCAGCAGTTTAACCAGGGCCGGTCCCCAGCCCCAGCATTTT. Residues: CASSLTRAGPQPQHF.